The 18 T cell receptor beta chains in this list originate from one sample, sequenced in a study of blood T cell repertoires in COVID-19. Assay used: immunoSEQ multiplex PCR; TCRdb lists only in-frame clones, some missing. Of a few hundred thousand clones in the sample, around 87% were seen once. The sequenced material came from peripheral blood. Every receptor here comes from a woman aged 55 to 70 with COVID-19, enrolled during active disease.

The J gene is TRBJ1-3, the V gene TRBV30; D not certain. CDR1 GTSNPN and CDR2 SVGIG come from the germline V gene (reference sequence). The V end was cut by 0 bases, the J end by 0 bases, with 6 bases between. This CDR3 contains 14 residues. DNA of the CDR3: TGTGCCTGGAGTGTGACAATCTCTGGAAACACCATATATTTT. This codes for CAWSVTISGNTIYF.

V usage is TRBV5-5 and J usage is TRBJ1-3; D not certain. Germline V CDR1 and CDR2: SGHKS, YYEKEE (reference sequence). Deletions cut 1 base from V and 0 bases from J, with 8 bases between. There are 15 residues in the CDR3. For the CDR3, the DNA is TGTGCCAGCAGCTTGTTGGAGAGCTCTGGAAACACCATATATTTT. Protein: CASSLLESSGNTIYF.

The V call is TRBV19, the J call TRBJ2-2; D is undetermined. This CDR3 comprises 14 residues. Trimming took off 9 bases at V and 0 bases at J, with 11 bases between the two ends. Germline assignment: CDR1 LNHDA and CDR2 SQIVND (reference sequence). CDR3 nucleotides: TGTGCCAGCGCACAGAACCCGAACACCGGGGAGCTGTTTTTT. It translates to CASAQNPNTGELFF.

DNA for the CDR3: TGTGCCAGCAGCCCTTGGGACTCCCATTCACCCCTCCACTTT. It translates to CASSPWDSHSPLHF. The chain has TRBV7-9 and TRBJ1-6, with D possibly matching TRBD1 (5 bases). The CDR3 sequence is 14 residues long. CDR1 is SEHNR, CDR2 FQNEAQ, per germline (reference sequence). V lost 5 bases to trimming and J lost 8 bases, with 13 bases between them.

This clone was counted only a few times. The V gene is TRBV5-4, the J gene TRBJ1-1; the match to TRBD1 covers 8 bases. Germline CDR1 is SGHNT and CDR2 is YYREEE (reference sequence). After removal of 4 bases from V and 0 bases from J, the junction contained 8 bases not matched to a gene. The CDR3 contains 16 residues. Here the CDR3 DNA reads TGTGCCAGCAGCCGTCCCGGGACAGGTTTGAACACTGAAGCTTTCTTT. Translation: CASSRPGTGLNTEAFF. The whole variable domain, remainder taken from reference TRBV5-4 and TRBJ1-1, is ETGVTQSPTHLIKTRGQQVTLRCSSQSGHNTVSWYQQALGQGPQFIFQYYREEENGRGNFPPRFSGLQFPNYSSELNVNALELDDSALYLCASSRPGTGLNTEAFFGQGTRLTVV.

V and J are TRBV18 and TRBJ1-2; 8 bases agree with TRBD1. CDR1 is KGHSH and CDR2 is LQKENI in the germline V gene. The CDR3 runs 13 residues. V shed 3 bases and J 4 bases; nucleotides not matched to a gene: 1. The CDR3 DNA reads as TGTGCCAGCTCACCTACAGGGGGCTATGGCTACACCTTC. It codes for CASSPTGGYGYTF.

The CDR3, as DNA: TGCGCCAGCAGCCAAAAGCGGAGTACTGAAGCTTTCTTT. This encodes CASSQKRSTEAFF. V is TRBV4-3 and J is TRBJ1-1; no clear D gene. The CDR3 contains 13 residues. Germline loops: CDR1 LGHNA, CDR2 YSLEER. Trimming removed 2 bases at V and 5 bases at J, with 9 bases between.

This clone was recorded once. The chain recombines TRBV2 with TRBJ2-7, with D possibly TRBD2 on 7 matching bases. Per germline, CDR1 SNHLY and CDR2 FYNNEI. The germline V and J ends were trimmed by 8 bases and 1 base, with 15 bases remaining between them. The CDR3 is made up of 14 amino acids. The CDR3 here is CASGGAVVSYEQYF. CDR3 nucleotides: TGTGCCAGCGGGGGGGCGGTGGTATCCTACGAGCAGTACTTC.

This chain joins TRBV3-1 (or the pseudogene TRBV3-2) and TRBJ1-6, with D perhaps matching TRBD1 (5 bases). There are 15 residues in the CDR3. The germline V and J ends were trimmed by 1 base and 6 bases, with 10 bases remaining between them. Germline V gene data show CDR1 as LGHDT and CDR2 as YNNKEL (reference sequence). The DNA for the CDR3 is TGTGCCAGCAGCCAAGGCAGGGATAGTAATTCACCCCTCCACTTT. This sequence encodes CASSQGRDSNSPLHF.

The V gene is TRBV18, the J gene TRBJ1-1; a possible D gene is TRBD1 (6 bases). The CDR3 extends over 16 amino acids. The ends were cut back, 3 bases at V and 3 bases at J, with 17 bases in the middle. CDR1 is KGHSH, CDR2 LQKENI, per germline. CDR3 sequence reads: CASSPGPDRTYTEAFF. The CDR3 DNA reads TGTGCCAGCTCACCCGGCCCCGACAGGACTTACACTGAAGCTTTCTTT.

The chain couples TRBV20-1 to TRBJ2-3; D perhaps matches TRBD1 (5 bases). Germline V lookup: CDR1 DFQATT, CDR2 SNEGSKA (reference sequence). V lost 3 bases to trimming and J lost 0 bases, with 13 bases between them. This CDR3 has 15 amino acids. CDR3 in amino acids: CSASYFKGSTDTQYF. The DNA of the CDR3 is TGCAGTGCTAGTTATTTCAAGGGGAGCACAGATACGCAGTATTTT.

This clone came up once. CDR3: CASSQDQGFFYEQYF. The CDR3, as DNA: TGTGCCAGCAGCCAAGATCAGGGTTTCTTCTACGAGCAGTACTTC. The gene calls are TRBV3-1 (or the pseudogene TRBV3-2) and TRBJ2-7; possibly TRBD1 for D (5 bases). This CDR3 has 15 amino acids. In germline, CDR1 is LGHDT, CDR2 YNNKEL (reference sequence). V lost 0 bases, J lost 3 bases, and 12 bases lay in between.

This clone came up once. The genes are TRBV3-1 (or the pseudogene TRBV3-2) and TRBJ2-1; 11 bases agree with TRBD1. V dropped 4 bases and J dropped 8; count of bases not matched to a gene: 4. The CDR3 contains 14 residues. The germline V gene has CDR1 LGHDT and CDR2 YNNKEL (reference sequence). The CDR3 DNA sequence: TGTGCCAGCAGCCCTGGACAGGGGGCTTATGAGCAGTTCTTC. Translation: CASSPGQGAYEQFF.

The chain recombines TRBV28 with TRBJ1-3; 8 bases map to TRBD1. There are 14 residues in the CDR3. CDR1 is MDHEN and CDR2 is SYDVKM in the germline V gene. The junction had 5 bases not matched to a gene; V was cut back by 6 bases and J by 4 bases. The CDR3 DNA sequence: TGTGCCAGCAGCCGGACAGGGCACGGAAACACCATATATTTT. It yields the protein CASSRTGHGNTIYF. The full variable domain, with the rest looked up from reference TRBV28 and TRBJ1-3, is DVKVTQSSRYLVKRTGEKVFLECVQDMDHENMFWYRQDPGLGLRLIYFSYDVKMKEKGDIPEGYSVSREKKERFSLILESASTNQTSMYLCASSRTGHGNTIYFGEGSWLTVV.

The count of this clone is one. This chain uses TRBV29-1 with TRBJ2-7; D may be TRBD1 (6 bases). V lost 6 bases and J lost 9, with 24 bases in between. The CDR3 consists of 14 residues. Germline CDR1 SQVTM, CDR2 ANQGSEA. The CDR3 nucleotides read TGCAGCGTCTCCGGGACAAGGGAGTTTTCGGGGCAGTACTTC. Protein product: CSVSGTREFSGQYF.

This chain uses TRBV6-5 with TRBJ1-1; D uncertain. The length of the CDR3 is 15 residues. The ends were cut back, 7 bases at V and 0 bases at J, with 15 bases in the middle. Germline CDR1 is MNHEY and CDR2 is SVGAGI. The CDR3 bases are TGTGCCAGCATTACGGGGATCCCCCTGAACACTGAAGCTTTCTTT. Residues: CASITGIPLNTEAFF.

The chain employs TRBV10-3 and TRBJ1-5; D perhaps matches TRBD1 (6 bases). Germline V gene data show CDR1 as ENHRY and CDR2 as SYGVKD. V lost 4 bases to trimming and J lost 5 bases, with 9 bases between them. CDR3 length equals 13 residues. The CDR3 DNA follows: TGTGCCATCAGTGGACAGGACTATCAGCCCCAGCATTTT. This translates into CAISGQDYQPQHF.

The chain has TRBV5-4 and TRBJ2-7; 13 bases are a match to TRBD2. V trimming: 4 bases; J trimming: 1 base; junction bases outside the gene matches: 5. The CDR3 is 16 residues long. CDR1 and CDR2 from the germline V gene are SGHNT and YYREEE (reference sequence). Here the CDR3 DNA reads TGTGCCAGCAGCCCACGGACTAGCGGGAGATCCTACGAGCAGTACTTC. As protein: CASSPRTSGRSYEQYF.